This TCR beta chain was obtained from a study of OX40 agonist ivuxolimab in advanced cancers. Background on the study: Three patients, one with hepatocellular carcinoma and two with cutaneous melanoma, responded partially. Study-wide results and caveats: By week 6 at 0.1 to 3.0 mg/kg, blood CD4+ and CD8+ T cells had expanded clonally.

Points on this clone: Its specificity is not known.

The data were produced by immunoSEQ multiplex PCR, yet TCRdb's version contains in-frame clones alone and is incomplete. This sample carries fewer than 90,000 clones, 93% of them seen once, and the ten largest clones take around 5.9%. CDR1 and CDR2 from the germline V gene are SGHTS and YDEGEE. The V and J ends lost 0 bases and 0 bases respectively, with 7 bases between them. The CDR3 has 15 amino acids. Sample: CD4+ or CD8+ T cells sorted from blood, taken in a trial of the OX40 agonist ivuxolimab. This sequence was found in an adult with an advanced solid tumor such as melanoma, head and neck, liver or kidney cancer. The V call is TRBV5-8, the J call TRBJ1-5; D gene unclear. The CDR3 sequence: CASSLGLYSNQPQHF. The CDR3 DNA is TGTGCCAGCAGCTTGGGACTGTATAGCAATCAGCCCCAGCATTTT.